The 5 T cell receptor beta chains in this list originate from one sample, sequenced in a study of CD8+ T cells in alopecia areata listed by TCRdb under 2018. The protocol used for the library was the immunoSEQ multiplex PCR assay. To provide template for TCR sequencing, every sample had RNA extracted and reverse transcribed into cDNA. TCRdb limited this immuneACCESS table to in-frame rearrangements with V and J called. A share of clones is missing; checked studies link under half to unresolved V genes, and the rest is unexplained. The sample data list more than 90,000 clones, and roughly 50% of these were observed just once. The top ten hold 10% to 15% of the sample. The sample's time point label, in plain terms: about 25 weeks on oral tofacitinib. Sample treatment or condition, as interpreted from the label and publication: oral pan-JAK inhibitor, 5-10 mg twice daily. This sample comprised CD8+ T cells sorted from blood, obtained at week 24, from a patient treated with tofacitinib. These receptors were collected from a human donor with alopecia areata.

The rearrangement joins TRBV29-1 to TRBJ1-2, with D uncertain. The germline CDR1 and CDR2 sequences are SQVTM and ANQGSEA. The CDR3 consists of 12 residues. Trimming took 4 bases from V and 8 from J, leaving 14 bases between them. Here the CDR3 reads CSVGNPDGGYTF. The CDR3 nucleotides are TGCAGCGTTGGTAACCCGGACGGCGGCTACACCTTC.

The rearrangement uses TRBV2 and TRBJ2-1, with TRBD1 as a possible D gene (5 bases). The CDR3 consists of 12 residues. Trimming removed 4 bases from V and 6 bases from J, with 7 bases in between. Germline loops: CDR1 SNHLY, CDR2 FYNNEI. CDR3 DNA sequence: TGTGCCAGCAGTGGACAGAGCAATGAGCAGTTCTTC. This sequence encodes CASSGQSNEQFF.

In its sample, this clone was seen a few times. The rearrangement joins TRBV11-2 to TRBJ2-2; D not resolved. The germline gives CDR1 SGHAT, CDR2 FQNNGV. The CDR3 runs to 16 residues. V was trimmed by 0 bases and J by 5 bases, leaving 13 bases between them. The CDR3 region has the DNA TGTGCCAGCAGCTTAGAATTGGGCTGGGCAACCGGGGAGCTGTTTTTT. It translates to CASSLELGWATGELFF. The variable domain in full, completed from reference TRBV11-2 and TRBJ2-2, reads EAGVAQSPRYKIIEKRQSVAFWCNPISGHATLYWYQQILGQGPKLLIQFQNNGVVDDSQLPKDRFSAERLKGVDSTLKIQPAKLEDSAVYLCASSLELGWATGELFFGEGSRLTVL.

Only one count was recorded for this clone. V is TRBV27 and J is TRBJ2-1; a weak D match, TRBD1 (7 bases). The germline V gene encodes CDR1 MNHEY and CDR2 SMNVEV (reference sequence). Trimming shortened V by 4 bases and J by 7 bases, and 14 bases separated the two germline ends. The CDR3 contains 14 residues. For the CDR3, the DNA is TGTGCCAGCAGTTGGACAGGAGGGAGAAATGAGCAGTTCTTC. This gives the protein CASSWTGGRNEQFF.

This clone was found a few times. The chain carries TRBV5-6 and TRBJ2-3; tentative D call: TRBD2 (6 bases). V lost 3 bases to trimming and J lost 8 bases, with 16 bases between them. Germline V lookup: CDR1 SGHDT, CDR2 YYEEEE. CDR3 length: 14 amino acids. CDR3 bases: TGTGCCAGCAGCTGGGGCGGGGTGAGTTTTACGCAGTATTTT. Its protein product is CASSWGGVSFTQYF.